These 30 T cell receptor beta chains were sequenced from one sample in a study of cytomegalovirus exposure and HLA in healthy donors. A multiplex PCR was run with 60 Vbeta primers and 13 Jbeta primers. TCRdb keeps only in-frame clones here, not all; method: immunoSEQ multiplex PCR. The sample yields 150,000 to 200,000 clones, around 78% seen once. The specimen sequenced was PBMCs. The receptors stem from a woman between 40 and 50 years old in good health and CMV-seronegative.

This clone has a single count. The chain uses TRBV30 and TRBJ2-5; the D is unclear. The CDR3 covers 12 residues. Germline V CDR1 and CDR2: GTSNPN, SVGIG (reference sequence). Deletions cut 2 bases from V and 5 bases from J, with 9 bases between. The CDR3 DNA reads TGTGCCTGGAGTTCGGGTGGGGAGACCCAGTACTTC. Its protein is CAWSSGGETQYF.

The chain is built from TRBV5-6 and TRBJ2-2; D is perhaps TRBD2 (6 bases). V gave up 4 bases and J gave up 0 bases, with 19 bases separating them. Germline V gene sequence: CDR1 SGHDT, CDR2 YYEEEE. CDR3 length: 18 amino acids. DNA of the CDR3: TGTGCCAGCAGCCCGGCCCTAGCGTCGGTATCGAACACCGGGGAGCTGTTTTTT. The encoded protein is CASSPALASVSNTGELFF. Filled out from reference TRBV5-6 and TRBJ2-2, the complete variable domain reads DAGVTQSPTHLIKTRGQQVTLRCSPKSGHDTVSWYQQALGQGPQFIFQYYEEEERQRGNFPDRFSGHQFPNYSSELNVNALLLGDSALYLCASSPALASVSNTGELFFGEGSRLTVL.

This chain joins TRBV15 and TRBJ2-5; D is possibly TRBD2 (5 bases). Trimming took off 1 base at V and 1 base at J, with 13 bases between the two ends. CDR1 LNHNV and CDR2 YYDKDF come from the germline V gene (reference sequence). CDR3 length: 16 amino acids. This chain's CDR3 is CATSRGGAALQETQYF. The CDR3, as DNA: TGTGCCACCAGCAGAGGCGGAGCGGCCCTCCAAGAGACCCAGTACTTC.

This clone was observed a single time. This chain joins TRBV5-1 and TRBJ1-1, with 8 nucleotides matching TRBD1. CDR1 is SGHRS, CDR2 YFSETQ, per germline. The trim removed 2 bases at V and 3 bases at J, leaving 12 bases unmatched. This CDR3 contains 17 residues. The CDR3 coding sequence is TGCGCCAGCAGCTTTGGGTCGGCAGGGGGCTATGACACTGAAGCTTTCTTT. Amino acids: CASSFGSAGGYDTEAFF.

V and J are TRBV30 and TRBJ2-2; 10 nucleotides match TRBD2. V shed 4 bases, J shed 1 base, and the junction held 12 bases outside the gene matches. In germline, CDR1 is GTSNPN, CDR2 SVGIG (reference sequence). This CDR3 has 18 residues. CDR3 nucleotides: TGTGCCTGGACCAGGACTCTAGCGGGAGTAGGGAACACCGGGGAGCTGTTTTTT. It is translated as CAWTRTLAGVGNTGELFF.

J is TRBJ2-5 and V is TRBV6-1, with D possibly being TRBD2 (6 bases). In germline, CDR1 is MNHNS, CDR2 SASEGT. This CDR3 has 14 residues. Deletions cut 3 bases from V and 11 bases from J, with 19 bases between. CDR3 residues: CASSDPGFGREQYF. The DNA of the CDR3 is TGTGCCAGCAGTGATCCAGGGTTCGGTCGGGAGCAGTACTTC.

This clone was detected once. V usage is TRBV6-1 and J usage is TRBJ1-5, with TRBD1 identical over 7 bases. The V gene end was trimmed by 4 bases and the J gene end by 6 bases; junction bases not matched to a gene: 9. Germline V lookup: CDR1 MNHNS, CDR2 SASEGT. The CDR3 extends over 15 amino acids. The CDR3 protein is CASSVYGTALQPQHF. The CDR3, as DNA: TGTGCCAGCAGTGTCTACGGGACAGCCCTTCAGCCCCAGCATTTT.

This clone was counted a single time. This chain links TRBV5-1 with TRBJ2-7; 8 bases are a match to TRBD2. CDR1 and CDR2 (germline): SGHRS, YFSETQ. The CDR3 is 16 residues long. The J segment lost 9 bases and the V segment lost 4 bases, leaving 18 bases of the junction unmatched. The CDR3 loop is CASSLDSRGNAGGQYF. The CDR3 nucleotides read TGCGCCAGCAGCCTTGATTCGAGGGGTAACGCGGGGGGGCAGTACTTC.

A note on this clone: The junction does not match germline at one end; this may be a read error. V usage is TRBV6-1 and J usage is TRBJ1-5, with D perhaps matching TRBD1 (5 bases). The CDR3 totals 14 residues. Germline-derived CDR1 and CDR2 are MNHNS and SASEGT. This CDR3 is CASREAGRQSPQHF. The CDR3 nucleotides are TGTGCCAGCAGGGAAGCAGGGAGGCAATCGCCCCAGCATTTT.

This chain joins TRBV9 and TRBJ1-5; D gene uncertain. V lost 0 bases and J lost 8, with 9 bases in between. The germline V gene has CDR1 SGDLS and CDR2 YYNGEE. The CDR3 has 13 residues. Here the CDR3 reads CASSVGLQEPQHF. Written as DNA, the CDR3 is TGTGCCAGCAGCGTAGGTTTACAAGAGCCCCAGCATTTT.

This CDR3 reads CASSYRQGDTEAFF. CDR3 nucleotide sequence: TGTGCCAGCAGCTACCGACAGGGGGACACTGAAGCTTTCTTT. The V and J genes are TRBV6-5 and TRBJ1-1; 9 nucleotides align to TRBD1. V shed 6 bases and J 3 bases; nucleotides not matched to a gene: 5. Germline V gene lookup returns CDR1 MNHEY and CDR2 SVGAGI. This CDR3 region has 14 residues.

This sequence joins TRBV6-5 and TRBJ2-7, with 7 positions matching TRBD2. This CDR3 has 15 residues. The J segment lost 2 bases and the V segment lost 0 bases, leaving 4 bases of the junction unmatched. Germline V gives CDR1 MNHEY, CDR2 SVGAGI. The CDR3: CASSYSRGSTYEQYF. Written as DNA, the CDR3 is TGTGCCAGCAGTTACTCGCGGGGGAGTACCTACGAGCAGTACTTC.

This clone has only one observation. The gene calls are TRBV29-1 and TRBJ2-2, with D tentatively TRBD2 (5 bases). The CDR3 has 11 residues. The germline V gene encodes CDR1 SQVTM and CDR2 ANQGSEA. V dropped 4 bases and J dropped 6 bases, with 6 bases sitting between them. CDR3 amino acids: CSVARAGELFF. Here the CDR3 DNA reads TGCAGCGTTGCGAGGGCCGGGGAGCTGTTTTTT.

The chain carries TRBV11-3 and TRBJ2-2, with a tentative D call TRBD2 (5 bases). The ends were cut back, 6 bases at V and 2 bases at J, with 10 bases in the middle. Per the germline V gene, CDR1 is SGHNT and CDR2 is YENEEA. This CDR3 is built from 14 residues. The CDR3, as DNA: TGTGCCAGCAGTCACCGGGATAACACCGGGGAGCTGTTTTTT. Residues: CASSHRDNTGELFF.

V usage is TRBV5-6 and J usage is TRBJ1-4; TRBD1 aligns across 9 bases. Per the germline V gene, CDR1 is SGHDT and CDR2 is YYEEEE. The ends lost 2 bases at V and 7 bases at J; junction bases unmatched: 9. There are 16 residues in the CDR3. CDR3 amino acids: CASSLWWGQGGEKLFF. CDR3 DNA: TGTGCCAGCAGCTTATGGTGGGGACAGGGAGGTGAAAAACTGTTTTTT.

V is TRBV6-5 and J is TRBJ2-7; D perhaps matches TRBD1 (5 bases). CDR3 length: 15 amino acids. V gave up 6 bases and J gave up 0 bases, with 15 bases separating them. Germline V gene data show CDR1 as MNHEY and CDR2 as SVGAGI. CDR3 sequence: CASSRDSPSSYEQYF. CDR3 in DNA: TGTGCCAGCAGCCGCGACAGCCCGAGCTCCTACGAGCAGTACTTC.

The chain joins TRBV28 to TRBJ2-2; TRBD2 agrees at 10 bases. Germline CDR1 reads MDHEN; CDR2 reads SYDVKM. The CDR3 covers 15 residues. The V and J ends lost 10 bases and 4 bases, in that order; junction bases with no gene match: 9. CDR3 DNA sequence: TGTGCCACCAGCGGGGGGGGGAGGGCCACCGGGGAGCTGTTTTTT. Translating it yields CATSGGGRATGELFF. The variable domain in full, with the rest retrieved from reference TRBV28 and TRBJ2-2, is DVKVTQSSRYLVKRTGEKVFLECVQDMDHENMFWYRQDPGLGLRLIYFSYDVKMKEKGDIPEGYSVSREKKERFSLILESASTNQTSMYLCATSGGGRATGELFFGEGSRLTVL.

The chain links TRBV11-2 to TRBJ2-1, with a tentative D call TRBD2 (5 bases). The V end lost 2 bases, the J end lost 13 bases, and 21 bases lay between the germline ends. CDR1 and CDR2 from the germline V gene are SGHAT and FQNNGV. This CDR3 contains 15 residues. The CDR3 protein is CASSLWDSDGFTQFF. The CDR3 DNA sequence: TGTGCCAGCAGCTTATGGGATAGCGACGGGTTTACTCAGTTCTTC.

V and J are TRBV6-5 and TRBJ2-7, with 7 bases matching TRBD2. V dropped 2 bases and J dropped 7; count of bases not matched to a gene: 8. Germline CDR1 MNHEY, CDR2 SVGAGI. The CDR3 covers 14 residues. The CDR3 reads CASSYAGIGGEQYF. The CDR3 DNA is TGTGCCAGCAGTTACGCAGGGATCGGGGGGGAGCAGTACTTC.

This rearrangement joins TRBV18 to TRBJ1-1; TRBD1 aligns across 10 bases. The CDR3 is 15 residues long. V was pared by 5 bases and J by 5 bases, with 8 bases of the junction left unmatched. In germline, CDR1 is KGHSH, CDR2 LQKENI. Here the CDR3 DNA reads TGTGCCAGCTCATCTGGGGGACAGGGGAGGACTGAAGCTTTCTTT. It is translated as CASSSGGQGRTEAFF.

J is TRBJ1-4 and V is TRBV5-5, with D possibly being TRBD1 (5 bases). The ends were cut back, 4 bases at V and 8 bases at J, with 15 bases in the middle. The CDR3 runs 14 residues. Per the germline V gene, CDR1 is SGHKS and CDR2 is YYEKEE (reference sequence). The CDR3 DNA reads TGTGCCAGCAGCGGTGGGGGGGTTGGGGAAAAACTGTTTTTT. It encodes CASSGGGVGEKLFF.

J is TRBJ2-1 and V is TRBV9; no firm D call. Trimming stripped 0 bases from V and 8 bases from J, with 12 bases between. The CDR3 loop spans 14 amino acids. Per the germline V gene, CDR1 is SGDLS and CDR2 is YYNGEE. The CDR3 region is CASSVAGHPDEQFF. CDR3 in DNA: TGTGCCAGCAGCGTAGCTGGCCACCCAGATGAGCAGTTCTTC.

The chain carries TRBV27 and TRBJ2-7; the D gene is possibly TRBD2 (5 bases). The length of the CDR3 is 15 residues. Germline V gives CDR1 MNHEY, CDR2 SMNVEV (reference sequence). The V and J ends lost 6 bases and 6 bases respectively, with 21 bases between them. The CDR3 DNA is TGTGCCAGCAGATGGGGAGTGGGAGTCGACGGCGAGCAGTACTTC. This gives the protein CASRWGVGVDGEQYF.

Written as DNA, the CDR3 is TGTGCCAGCAGTTTCGGAGCGGGAGAGACCCAGTACTTC. Translation gives CASSFGAGETQYF. This chain joins TRBV27 and TRBJ2-5; D perhaps matches TRBD2 (6 bases). Germline values: CDR1 MNHEY, CDR2 SMNVEV (reference sequence). V dropped 3 bases and J dropped 4 bases, with 9 bases sitting between them. The CDR3 has 13 residues.

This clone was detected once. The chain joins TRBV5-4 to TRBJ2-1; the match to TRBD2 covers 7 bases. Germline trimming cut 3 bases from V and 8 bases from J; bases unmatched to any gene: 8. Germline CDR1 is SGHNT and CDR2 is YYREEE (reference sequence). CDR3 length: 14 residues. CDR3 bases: TGTGCCAGCAGCTGGCGACTAGCCCGCGATGAGCAGTTCTTC. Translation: CASSWRLARDEQFF. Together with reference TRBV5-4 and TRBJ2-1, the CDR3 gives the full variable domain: ETGVTQSPTHLIKTRGQQVTLRCSSQSGHNTVSWYQQALGQGPQFIFQYYREEENGRGNFPPRFSGLQFPNYSSELNVNALELDDSALYLCASSWRLARDEQFFGPGTRLTVL.

The CDR3 sequence: CASSEAGLAVANTGELFF. CDR3 DNA: TGTGCCAGCAGTGAAGCGGGATTAGCGGTCGCGAACACCGGGGAGCTGTTTTTT. V and J are TRBV2 and TRBJ2-2; tentative D call: TRBD2 (6 bases). Germline V gene lookup returns CDR1 SNHLY and CDR2 FYNNEI. V shed 0 bases and J shed 0 bases, with 14 bases lying between them. This CDR3 contains 18 residues.

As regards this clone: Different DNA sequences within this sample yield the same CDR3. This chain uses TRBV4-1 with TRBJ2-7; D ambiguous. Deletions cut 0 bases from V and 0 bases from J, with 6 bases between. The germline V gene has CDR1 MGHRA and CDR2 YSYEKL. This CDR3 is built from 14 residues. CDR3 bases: TGCGCCAGCAGCCAAGATCCGGTCTCCTACGAGCAGTACTTC. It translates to CASSQDPVSYEQYF.

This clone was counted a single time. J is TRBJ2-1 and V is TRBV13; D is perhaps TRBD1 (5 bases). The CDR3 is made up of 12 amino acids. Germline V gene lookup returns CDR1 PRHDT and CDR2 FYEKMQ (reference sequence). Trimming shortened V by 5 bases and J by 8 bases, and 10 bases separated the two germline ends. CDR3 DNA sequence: TGTGCCAGCAGCGTATTCAGGGATGAGCAGTTCTTC. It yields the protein CASSVFRDEQFF.

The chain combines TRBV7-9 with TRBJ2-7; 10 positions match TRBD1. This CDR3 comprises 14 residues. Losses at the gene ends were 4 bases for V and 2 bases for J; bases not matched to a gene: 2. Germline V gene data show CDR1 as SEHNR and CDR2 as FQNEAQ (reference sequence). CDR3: CASSSDRGAYEQYF. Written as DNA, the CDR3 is TGTGCCAGCAGCTCGGACAGGGGGGCCTACGAGCAGTACTTC. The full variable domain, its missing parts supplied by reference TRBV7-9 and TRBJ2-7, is DTGVSQNPRHKITKRGQNVTFRCDPISEHNRLYWYRQTLGQGPEFLTYFQNEAQLEKSRLLSDRFSAERPKGSFSTLEIQRTEQGDSAMYLCASSSDRGAYEQYFGPGTRLTVT.

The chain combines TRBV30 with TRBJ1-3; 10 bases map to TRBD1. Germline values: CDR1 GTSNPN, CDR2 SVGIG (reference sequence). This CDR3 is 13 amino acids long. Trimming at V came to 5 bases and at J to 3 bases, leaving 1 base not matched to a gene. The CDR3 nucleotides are TGTGCCTGGGGGACAGGGGTTGGAAACACCATATATTTT. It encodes CAWGTGVGNTIYF.